This T cell receptor (beta chain) was identified in a study of T-cell reconstitution after alpha-beta-depleted transplantation in children. With regard to this clonotype: Its target is unknown.

The CDR3 has 12 amino acids. Germline V gene sequence: CDR1 SQVTM, CDR2 ANQGSEA. The V end was cut by 5 bases, the J end by 7 bases, with 12 bases between. Unique molecular identifiers were used in preparing the TCRbeta library. From the PCR reads, TCRdb called clonotypes with MiXCR, one entry per CDR3 protein. The data hold over 200,000 distinct CDR3 sequences, with roughly 10% observed a single time. Points from the study as a whole: Some patients' high day-60 TCRbeta diversity was traced to surviving recipient T cells and thymic progenitors. Alpha-beta T cells about two months after transplant reportedly derived from several hundred expanded graft clones.

This rearrangement joins TRBV29-1 to TRBJ2-1; D not certain. The sequence was collected from a child younger than two with acute myeloid leukemia, due to receive a stem cell transplant. The sample here was PBMCs, taken before TCRalphabeta/CD19-depleted stem cell transplant. The CDR3 spells CSVSLGRNEQFF. The CDR3 nucleotides are TGCAGCGTTTCCTTAGGTCGGAATGAGCAGTTCTTC.